The 7 T cell receptor beta chains reported below all come from one sample, sequenced in a study of T-cell reconstitution after alpha-beta-depleted transplantation in children (dated by TCRdb to between 2015 and 2016). Library preparation was by PCR. Sequencing took place on an Illumina HiSeq 2500. TCR libraries were prepared with molecular barcoding, using unique molecular identifiers to normalize TCRbeta repertoire quantification. TCRdb reprocessing: public reads trimmed at Q25 with fastp, clones called with MiXCR, in-frame beta chains kept. CDR3 protein sequences are deduplicated, and each keeps its most common genes and DNA. The sample table shows about 640,000 distinct CDR3 sequences, and over 10% are seen once. Clones ranked in the top ten supply approximately 2% of the sample. According to the study, the label for this sample's treatment or condition signals: allogeneic hematopoietic cell transplantation with graft depleted of TCRalphabeta T cells and CD19 B cells.

The material was PBMCs, mostly from graft donor cells, obtained 360 days after TCRalphabeta/CD19-depleted stem cell transplant. The receptors stem from a male patient between 10 and 17 years old who had a stem cell transplant for acute myeloid leukemia, so the T cells may come from the graft donor.

The genes are TRBV6-2 or TRBV6-3 and TRBJ2-7; weak D call: TRBD2 (5 bases). CDR1 and CDR2 (germline): MNHEY, SVGEGT. The CDR3 has 14 amino acids. V was pared by 2 bases and J by 5 bases, with 13 bases between. DNA of the CDR3: TGTGCCAGCAGTTACAGCGGAGAGCTCCACGAGCAGTACTTC. Protein sequence: CASSYSGELHEQYF.

This clonotype appeared a few times. V gene TRBV11-2 combines with J gene TRBJ2-1; 14 bases are shared with TRBD2. Germline V gene sequence: CDR1 SGHAT, CDR2 FQNNGV. The length of the CDR3 is 16 residues. V gave up 5 bases and J gave up 12 bases; unmatched junction bases: 12. The DNA for the CDR3 is TGTGCCAGCAGCGTGGGACTAGCGGGAGAGGGGGTTGGGCAGTTCTTC. Translation gives CASSVGLAGEGVGQFF.

The chain links TRBV5-1 to TRBJ2-5, with D possibly TRBD2 on 5 matching bases. The germline V and J ends were trimmed by 1 base and 9 bases, with 16 bases remaining between them. The CDR3 is 14 residues long. CDR1 SGHRS and CDR2 YFSETQ come from the germline V gene. In DNA, the CDR3 is TGCGCCAGCAGCTTGACGGCTAGCATTTTAGCCCAGTACTTC. This sequence encodes CASSLTASILAQYF.

The chain has TRBV20-1 and TRBJ1-5, with D maybe TRBD1 (5 bases). The germline V gene encodes CDR1 DFQATT and CDR2 SNEGSKA (reference sequence). The V end lost 1 base, the J end lost 0 bases, and 13 bases lay between the germline ends. The CDR3 length is 16 residues. CDR3: CSARGTRQVSNQPQHF. The CDR3, as DNA: TGCAGTGCTAGAGGGACAAGGCAGGTTAGCAATCAGCCCCAGCATTTT.

V usage is TRBV11-2 and J usage is TRBJ2-1; 10 nucleotides align to TRBD2. V lost 4 bases to trimming and J lost 3 bases; unmatched junction nucleotides: 6. The CDR3 is made up of 16 amino acids. Germline-derived CDR1 and CDR2 are SGHAT and FQNNGV. This CDR3 reads CASSSNRLAGYNEQFF. CDR3 DNA: TGTGCCAGCAGCTCAAACCGACTAGCGGGCTACAATGAGCAGTTCTTC.

In this sample, this clonotype turned up many times. This chain links TRBV20-1 with TRBJ2-7, with TRBD1 matching 8 bases. Per the germline V gene, CDR1 is DFQATT and CDR2 is SNEGSKA (reference sequence). This CDR3 region has 15 residues. V dropped 0 bases and J dropped 0; count of bases not matched to a gene: 4. The CDR3 nucleotides read TGCAGTGCTAGAGAGACAGGGGCAAGCTCCTACGAGCAGTACTTC. Translating it yields CSARETGASSYEQYF.

The rearrangement uses TRBV4-3 and TRBJ2-7; weak D call: TRBD1 (6 bases). The V end was cut by 1 base, the J end by 1 base, with 11 bases between. This CDR3 has 15 amino acids. CDR1 and CDR2 (germline): LGHNA, YSLEER. CDR3 in amino acids: CASSQAGQGSYEQYF. The DNA of the CDR3 is TGCGCCAGCAGCCAAGCGGGGCAGGGGTCCTACGAGCAGTACTTC.